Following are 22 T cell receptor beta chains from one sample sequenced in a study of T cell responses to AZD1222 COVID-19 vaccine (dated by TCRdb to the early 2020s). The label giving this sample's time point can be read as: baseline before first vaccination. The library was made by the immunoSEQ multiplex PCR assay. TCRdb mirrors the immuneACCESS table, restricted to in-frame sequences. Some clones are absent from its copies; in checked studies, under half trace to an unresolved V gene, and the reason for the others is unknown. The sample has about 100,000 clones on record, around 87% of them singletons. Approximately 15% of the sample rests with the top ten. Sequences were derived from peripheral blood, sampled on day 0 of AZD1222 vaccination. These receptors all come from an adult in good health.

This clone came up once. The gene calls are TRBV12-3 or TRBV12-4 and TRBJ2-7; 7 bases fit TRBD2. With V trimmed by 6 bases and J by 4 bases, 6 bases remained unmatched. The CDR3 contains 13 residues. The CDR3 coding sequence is TGTGCCAGCAGCCGGGGACTATCTTACGAGCAGTACTTC. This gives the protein CASSRGLSYEQYF.

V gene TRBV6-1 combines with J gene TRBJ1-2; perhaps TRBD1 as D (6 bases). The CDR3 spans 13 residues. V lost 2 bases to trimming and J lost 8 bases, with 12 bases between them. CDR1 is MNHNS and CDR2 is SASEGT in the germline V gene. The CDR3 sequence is CASSERQVSGYTF. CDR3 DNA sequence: TGTGCCAGCAGTGAACGACAGGTTAGCGGCTACACCTTC.

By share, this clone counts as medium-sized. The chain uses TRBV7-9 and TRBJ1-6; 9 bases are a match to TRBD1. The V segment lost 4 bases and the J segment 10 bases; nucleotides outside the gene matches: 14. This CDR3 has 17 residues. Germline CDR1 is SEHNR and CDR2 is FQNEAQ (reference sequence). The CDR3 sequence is CASSSHDRQGVGSPLHF. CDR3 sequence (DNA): TGTGCCAGCAGCTCCCACGATCGACAGGGGGTAGGGTCACCCCTCCACTTT.

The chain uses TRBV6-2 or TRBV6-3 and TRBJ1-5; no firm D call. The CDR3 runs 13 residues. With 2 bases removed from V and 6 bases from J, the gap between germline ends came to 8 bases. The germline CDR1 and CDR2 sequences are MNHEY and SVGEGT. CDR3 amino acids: CASSYPTTQPQHF. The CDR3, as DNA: TGTGCCAGCAGTTACCCGACAACTCAGCCCCAGCATTTT.

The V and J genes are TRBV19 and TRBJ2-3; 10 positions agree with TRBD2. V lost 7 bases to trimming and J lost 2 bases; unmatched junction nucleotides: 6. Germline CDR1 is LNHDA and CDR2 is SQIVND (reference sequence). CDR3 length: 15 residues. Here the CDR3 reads CASKEREGYTDTQYF. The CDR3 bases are TGTGCCAGTAAGGAGCGGGAGGGGTACACAGATACGCAGTATTTT. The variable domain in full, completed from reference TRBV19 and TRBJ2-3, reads DGGITQSPKYLFRKEGQNVTLSCEQNLNHDAMYWYRQDPGQGLRLIYYSQIVNDFQKGDIAEGYSVSREKKESFPLTVTSAQKNPTAFYLCASKEREGYTDTQYFGPGTRLTVL.

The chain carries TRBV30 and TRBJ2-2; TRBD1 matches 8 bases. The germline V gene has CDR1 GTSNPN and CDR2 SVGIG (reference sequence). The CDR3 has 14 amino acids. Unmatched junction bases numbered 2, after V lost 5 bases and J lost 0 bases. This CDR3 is CAWDRGPNTGELFF. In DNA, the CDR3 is TGTGCCTGGGACAGGGGACCGAACACCGGGGAGCTGTTTTTT.

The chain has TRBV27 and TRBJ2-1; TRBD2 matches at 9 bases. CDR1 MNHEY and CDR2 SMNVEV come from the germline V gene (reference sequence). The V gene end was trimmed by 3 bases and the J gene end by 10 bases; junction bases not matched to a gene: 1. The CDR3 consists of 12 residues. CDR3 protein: CASSLTSGEQFF. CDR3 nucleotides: TGTGCCAGCAGTTTGACTAGCGGCGAGCAGTTCTTC.

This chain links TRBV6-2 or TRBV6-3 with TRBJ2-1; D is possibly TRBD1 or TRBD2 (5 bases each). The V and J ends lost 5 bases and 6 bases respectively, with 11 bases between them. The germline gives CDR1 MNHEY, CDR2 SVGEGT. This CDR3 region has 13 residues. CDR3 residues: CASSPARGNEQFF. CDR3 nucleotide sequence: TGTGCCAGCAGTCCCGCGAGGGGCAATGAGCAGTTCTTC.

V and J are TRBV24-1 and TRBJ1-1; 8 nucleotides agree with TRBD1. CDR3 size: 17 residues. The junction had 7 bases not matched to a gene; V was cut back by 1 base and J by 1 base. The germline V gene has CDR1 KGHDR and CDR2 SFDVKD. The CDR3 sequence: CATSDFGSQGANTEAFF. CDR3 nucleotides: TGTGCCACCAGTGATTTCGGCTCGCAGGGGGCGAACACTGAAGCTTTCTTT.

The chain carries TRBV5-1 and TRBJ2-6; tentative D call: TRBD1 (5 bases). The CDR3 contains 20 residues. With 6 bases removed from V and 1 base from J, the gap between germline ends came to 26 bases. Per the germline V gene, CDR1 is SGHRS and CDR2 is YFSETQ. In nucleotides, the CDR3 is TGCGCCAGCACTCAAAAGGGGCTCCCCCCCCTCGTATCTGGGGCCAACGTCCTGACTTTC. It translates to CASTQKGLPPLVSGANVLTF.

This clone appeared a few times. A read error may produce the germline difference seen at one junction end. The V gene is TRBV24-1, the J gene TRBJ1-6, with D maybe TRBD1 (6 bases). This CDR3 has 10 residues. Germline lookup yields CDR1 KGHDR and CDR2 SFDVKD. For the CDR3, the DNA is TGTGCCCTAAAGGGGGGGAGGCAGCTCTTT. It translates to CALKGGRQLF.

The CDR3 DNA sequence: TGTGCCAGCAGTTACCCCCTGGACAGGGTTGGGGCTAGCAATCAGCCCCAGCATTTT. Its protein product is CASSYPLDRVGASNQPQHF. The genes are TRBV6-2 or TRBV6-3 and TRBJ1-5; 8 bases map to TRBD1. The junction had 12 bases not matched to a gene; V was cut back by 2 bases and J by 0 bases. Germline assignment: CDR1 MNHEY and CDR2 SVGEGT. This CDR3 contains 19 residues.

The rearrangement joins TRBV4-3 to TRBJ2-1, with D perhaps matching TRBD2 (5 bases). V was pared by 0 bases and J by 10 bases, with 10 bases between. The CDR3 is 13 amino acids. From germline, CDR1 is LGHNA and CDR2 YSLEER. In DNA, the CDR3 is TGCGCCAGCAGCCAAGATCCGGGGTTAGAGCAGTTCTTC. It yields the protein CASSQDPGLEQFF.

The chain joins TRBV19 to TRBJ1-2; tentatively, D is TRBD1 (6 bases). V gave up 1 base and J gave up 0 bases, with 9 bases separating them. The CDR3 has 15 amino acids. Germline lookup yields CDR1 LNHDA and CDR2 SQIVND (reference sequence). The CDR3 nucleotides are TGTGCCAGTAGTATAGGCCGACAGGCTAACTATGGCTACACCTTC. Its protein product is CASSIGRQANYGYTF.

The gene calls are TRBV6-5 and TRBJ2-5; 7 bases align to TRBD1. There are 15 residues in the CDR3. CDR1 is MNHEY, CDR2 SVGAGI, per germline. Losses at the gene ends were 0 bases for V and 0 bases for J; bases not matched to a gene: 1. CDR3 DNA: TGTGCCAGCAGTTACTCAGACAGGGACCAAGAGACCCAGTACTTC. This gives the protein CASSYSDRDQETQYF.

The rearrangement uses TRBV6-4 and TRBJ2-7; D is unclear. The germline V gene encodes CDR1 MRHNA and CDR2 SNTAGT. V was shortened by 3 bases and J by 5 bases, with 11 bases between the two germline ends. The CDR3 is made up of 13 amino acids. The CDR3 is CASSEYLGNEQYF. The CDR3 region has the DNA TGTGCCAGCAGTGAGTATCTGGGCAACGAGCAGTACTTC.

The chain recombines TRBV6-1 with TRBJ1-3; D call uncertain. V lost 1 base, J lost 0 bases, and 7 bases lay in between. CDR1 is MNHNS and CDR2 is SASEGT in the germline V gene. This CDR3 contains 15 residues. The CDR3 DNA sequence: TGTGCCAGCAGTGAAGGTAGTTTCTCTGGAAACACCATATATTTT. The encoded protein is CASSEGSFSGNTIYF.

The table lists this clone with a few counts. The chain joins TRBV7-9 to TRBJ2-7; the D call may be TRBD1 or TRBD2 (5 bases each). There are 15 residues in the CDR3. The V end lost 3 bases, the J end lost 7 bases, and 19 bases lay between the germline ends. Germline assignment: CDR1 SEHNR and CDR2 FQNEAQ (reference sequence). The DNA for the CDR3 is TGTGCCAGCAGCTTTGGGGGAGCCACCCTACGGGAGCAGTACTTC. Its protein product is CASSFGGATLREQYF.

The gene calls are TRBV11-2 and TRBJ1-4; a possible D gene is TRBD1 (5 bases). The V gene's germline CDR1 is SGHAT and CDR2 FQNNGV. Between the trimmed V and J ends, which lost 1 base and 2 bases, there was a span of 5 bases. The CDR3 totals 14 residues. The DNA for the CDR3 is TGTGCCAGCAGCTTAGGACAGACTAATGAAAAACTGTTTTTT. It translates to CASSLGQTNEKLFF.

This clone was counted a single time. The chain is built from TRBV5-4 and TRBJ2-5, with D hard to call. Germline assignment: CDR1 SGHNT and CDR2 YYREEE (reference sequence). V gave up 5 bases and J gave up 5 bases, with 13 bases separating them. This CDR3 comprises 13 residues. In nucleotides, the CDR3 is TGTGCCAGCAGTAGTGGACGCTCGGAGACCCAGTACTTC. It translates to CASSSGRSETQYF.

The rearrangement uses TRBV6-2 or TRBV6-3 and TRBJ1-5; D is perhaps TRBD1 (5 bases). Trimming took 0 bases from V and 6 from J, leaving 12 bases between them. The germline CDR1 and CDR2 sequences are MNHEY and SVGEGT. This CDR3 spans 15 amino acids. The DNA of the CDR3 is TGTGCCAGCAGTTACTCGAGCTGGGGCAGTCAGCCCCAGCATTTT. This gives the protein CASSYSSWGSQPQHF.

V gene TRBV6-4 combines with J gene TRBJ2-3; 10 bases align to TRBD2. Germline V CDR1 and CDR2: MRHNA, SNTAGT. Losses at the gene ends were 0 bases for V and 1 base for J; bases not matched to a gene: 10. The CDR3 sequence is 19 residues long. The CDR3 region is CASSDSFRLAGARTDTQYF. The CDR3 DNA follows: TGTGCCAGCAGTGACTCGTTTCGCCTAGCGGGGGCCCGCACAGATACGCAGTATTTT.